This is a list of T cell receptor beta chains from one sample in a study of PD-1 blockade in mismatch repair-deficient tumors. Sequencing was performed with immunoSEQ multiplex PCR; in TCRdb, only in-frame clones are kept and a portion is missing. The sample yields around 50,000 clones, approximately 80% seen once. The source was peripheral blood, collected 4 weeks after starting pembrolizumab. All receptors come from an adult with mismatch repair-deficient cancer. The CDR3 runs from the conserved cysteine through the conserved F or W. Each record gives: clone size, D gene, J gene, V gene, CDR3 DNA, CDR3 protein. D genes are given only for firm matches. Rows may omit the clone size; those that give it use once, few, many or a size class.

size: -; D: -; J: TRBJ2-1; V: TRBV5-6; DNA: TGTGCCAGCAGCTTGGGGGACCGTGCCTACAATGAGCAGTTCTTC; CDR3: CASSLGDRAYNEQFF
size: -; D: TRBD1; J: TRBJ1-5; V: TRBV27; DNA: TGTGCCAGCAAACTCGGACAGGGAAGCAATCAGCCCCAGCATTTT; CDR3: CASKLGQGSNQPQHF
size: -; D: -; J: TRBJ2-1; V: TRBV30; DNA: TGTGCCTGGAGTCCAGCGAACACAGGGCCCCCCCAGTTCTTC; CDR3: CAWSPANTGPPQFF
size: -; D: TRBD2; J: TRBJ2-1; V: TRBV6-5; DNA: TGTGCCAGCTGGGCTAGCGGGACCTACAATGAGCAGTTCTTC; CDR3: CASWASGTYNEQFF
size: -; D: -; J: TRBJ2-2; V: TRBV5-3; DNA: TGTGCCAGAAGCTTGGTCCCAACCACCGGGGAGCTGTTTTTT; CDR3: CARSLVPTTGELFF
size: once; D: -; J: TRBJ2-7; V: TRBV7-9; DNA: TGTGCCAGCAGCTTAGGTGACCCAGTGCTGGAGCAGTACTTC; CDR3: CASSLGDPVLEQYF
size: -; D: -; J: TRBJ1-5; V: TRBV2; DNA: TGTGCCAGCAGTGGGAGAGGACATCCTAGCAATCAGCCCCAGCATTTT; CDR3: CASSGRGHPSNQPQHF
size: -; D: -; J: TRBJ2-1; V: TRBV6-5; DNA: TGTGCCAGCCTGTTCGCGGGACTTTCCTACAATGAGCAGTTCTTC; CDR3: CASLFAGLSYNEQFF
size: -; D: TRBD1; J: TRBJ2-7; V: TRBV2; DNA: TGTGCCAGCAGTCGCCTCCGGGACAGACGCTACGAGCAGTACTTC; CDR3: CASSRLRDRRYEQYF
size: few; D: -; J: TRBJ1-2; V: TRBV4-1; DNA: TGCGCCAGCAGCCAAGGGCAGATTGGCGGCTACACCTTC; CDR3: CASSQGQIGGYTF
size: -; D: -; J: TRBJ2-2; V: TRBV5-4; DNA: TGTGCCAGCAGGACTCAGGGGAGCACCGGGGAGCTGTTTTTT; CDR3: CASRTQGSTGELFF
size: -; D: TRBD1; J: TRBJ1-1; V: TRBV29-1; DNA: TGCAGCGTCGCCGACAGGGGCACTGAAGCTTTCTTT; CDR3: CSVADRGTEAFF
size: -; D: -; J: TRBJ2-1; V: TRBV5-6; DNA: TGTGCCAGCAGCATGAGGAGCTCCTACAATGAGCAGTTCTTC; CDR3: CASSMRSSYNEQFF
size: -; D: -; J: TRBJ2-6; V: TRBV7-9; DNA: TGTGCCAGCAGCTTGAGGGGCGCTGGGGCCAACGTCCTGACTTTC; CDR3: CASSLRGAGANVLTF
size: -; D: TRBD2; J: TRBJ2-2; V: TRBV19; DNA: TGTGCCAGTACCGCAGACTCGACTAGCGGCTTGAACACCGGGGAGCTGTTTTTT; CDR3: CASTADSTSGLNTGELFF
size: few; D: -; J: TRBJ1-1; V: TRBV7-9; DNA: TGTGCCAGCAGCTTAGTGGCAGGGGTTCGTAAGGGGAACACTGAAGCTTTCTTT; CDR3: CASSLVAGVRKGNTEAFF
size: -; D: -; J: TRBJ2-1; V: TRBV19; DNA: TGTGCCAGTAGTACTGGGGGATTTAAAAATGAGCAGTTCTTC; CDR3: CASSTGGFKNEQFF
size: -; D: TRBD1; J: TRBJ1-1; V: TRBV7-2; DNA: TGTGCCAGCAGCTTTTCCCAGGGGGTCACTGAAGCTTTCTTT; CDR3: CASSFSQGVTEAFF
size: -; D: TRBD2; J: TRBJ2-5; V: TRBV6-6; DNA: TGTGCCAGCAGTTACTCATCACTAGCGATAGAGACCCAGTACTTC; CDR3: CASSYSSLAIETQYF
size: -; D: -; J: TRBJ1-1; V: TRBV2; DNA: TGTGCCAGCAGTAGGGGACACTTGAACACTGAAGCTTTCTTT; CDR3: CASSRGHLNTEAFF
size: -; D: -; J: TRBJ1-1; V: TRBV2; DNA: TGTGCCAGCAGAGGACACCCTGGCGCTGAAGCTTTCTTT; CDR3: CASRGHPGAEAFF
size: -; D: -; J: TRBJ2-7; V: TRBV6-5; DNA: TGTGCCAGCAGTTCCGGGACTCCCTGGGAGCAGTACTTC; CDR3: CASSSGTPWEQYF
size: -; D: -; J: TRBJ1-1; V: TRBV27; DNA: TGTGCCAGCAGTTTCGGACAGTCCCTAAACACTGAAGCTTTCTTT; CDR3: CASSFGQSLNTEAFF
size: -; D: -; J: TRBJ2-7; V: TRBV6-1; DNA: TGTGCCAGCAGTTTCCGGGACGGTTACGAGCAGTACTTC; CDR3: CASSFRDGYEQYF
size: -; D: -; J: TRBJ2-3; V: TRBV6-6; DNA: TGTGCCAGCAGTTATTTGGAGACAGATACGCAGTATTTT; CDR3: CASSYLETDTQYF